This T cell receptor (beta chain) was observed in a study of T cells in Graves' hyperthyroidism and ophthalmopathy. The CDR3 is 15 amino acids. J was trimmed by 6 bases and V by 5 bases; bases with no gene match: 11. TCR beta CDR3 region amplification was performed from RNA transcripts. The HTBI primer set was used in a first-round RT-PCR of the TCR CDR3. Each CDR3 protein gets one entry after TCRdb re-called the multiplex PCR reads with MiXCR. The sample consists of roughly 570,000 distinct CDR3 sequences, about 43% of them appearing once. This clonotype showed up many times. This receptor was obtained from a woman between 18 and 30 years old with Graves' hyperthyroidism. The sequenced material came from peripheral blood or thyroid tissue (not recorded which). The chain links TRBV12-3 or TRBV12-4 to TRBJ1-1; 8 nucleotides align to TRBD1. DNA for the CDR3: TGTGCCAGCAGTCCTGGACAGGGAACTTTGGCTGAAGCTTTCTTT. It translates to CASSPGQGTLAEAFF.